The rows below give T cell receptor beta chains drawn from one sample of a study of molecular identifiers for immune sequencing clone quantification. One entry per CDR3 protein, called by TCRdb with MiXCR from the PCR reads. The table includes some 590,000 distinct CDR3 sequences, 25% detected once. What was sequenced was naive CD8+ T cells from blood, with Jurkat cell RNA spiked in. All receptors derive from a human donor in good health. Some libraries in this study had Jurkat cell RNA spiked in. Both conserved end residues are trimmed from each CDR3. The order of the fields is V gene, CDR3 protein.

v_gene: TRBV18
CDR3aa: ASSPYEDSNQPQH

v_gene: TRBV7-6
CDR3aa: ASSLAQGTGAQETQY

v_gene: TRBV11-2
CDR3aa: ASSRTGGQTQY

v_gene: TRBV6-2/TRBV6-3
CDR3aa: ASSYAIGGSGKDEQF

v_gene: TRBV19
CDR3aa: ASSMGGVTEAF

v_gene: TRBV19
CDR3aa: ASSKRQDKDYEQY

v_gene: TRBV7-2
CDR3aa: ASSLALWDGRSYEQY

v_gene: TRBV4-3
CDR3aa: ASSQASGRANEQF

v_gene: TRBV18
CDR3aa: ASSPPVLPGPDTQY

v_gene: TRBV14
CDR3aa: AGSQVPPDTQY

v_gene: TRBV6-5
CDR3aa: ASSTLGEINQPQH

v_gene: TRBV4-3
CDR3aa: ASSQGPVRGGAAEQY

v_gene: TRBV6-5
CDR3aa: ASTSLAGGPYEQY

v_gene: TRBV20-1
CDR3aa: SARQRTSGTSTDTQY

v_gene: TRBV5-4
CDR3aa: ASSLESASFNYGYT

v_gene: TRBV27
CDR3aa: ASRPRTGVLEQY

v_gene: TRBV30
CDR3aa: AWSAGTGGYEQY

v_gene: TRBV29-1
CDR3aa: SVLTSGEPYEQY

v_gene: TRBV5-1
CDR3aa: ASSLVVRIQDSYEQY

v_gene: TRBV5-6
CDR3aa: ASSSIDPKGTQY

v_gene: TRBV20-1
CDR3aa: SAIRDYNTGELF

v_gene: TRBV9
CDR3aa: ASSVARDNTEAF

v_gene: TRBV20-1
CDR3aa: SARAGGSASSGANVLT

v_gene: TRBV28
CDR3aa: ASSFDQVPYNEQF

v_gene: TRBV13
CDR3aa: ASSKLAGAQETQY

v_gene: TRBV7-2
CDR3aa: ASSQIAGGRETQY

v_gene: TRBV7-6
CDR3aa: ASSLAAGGYPQH

v_gene: TRBV7-8
CDR3aa: ASSHMGQWGDEQY

v_gene: TRBV7-9
CDR3aa: ASSSADREPQY

v_gene: TRBV4-1
CDR3aa: ASSQRGVGQPQH

v_gene: TRBV10-3
CDR3aa: AISGLAGESTGKLF

v_gene: TRBV4-3
CDR3aa: ASSQGEQVALDEKLF

v_gene: TRBV6-5
CDR3aa: ASSVRDRSYNSPLH

v_gene: TRBV28
CDR3aa: ASRGSTGGILGSDTQY